This T cell receptor (beta chain) was profiled in a study of cytotoxic CD8 clonotypes in ibrutinib-treated CLL. Study-wide context: Responses: roughly 25 partial, 2 complete; after median about 68 months, around 14 stayed remitted, some twelve progressed.

About 2 micrograms of genomic DNA, which was extracted from cryopreserved PBMCs, served as the material used for the TCR beta libraries. Trimming stripped 5 bases from V and 4 bases from J, with 6 bases between. Germline values: CDR1 SNHLY, CDR2 FYNNEI. CDR3 length equals 11 residues. In this sample, this clone turned up a few times. Investigators sought sequencing depths of between 1 in 200,000 and 1 in 1 million T cells. Here immunoSEQ multiplex PCR was the method, and the copy in TCRdb shows in-frame clones only, minus some. The sample holds about 17,000 clones, approximately 61% seen once. This clonotype was sampled from a human donor with chronic lymphocytic leukemia. The rearrangement links TRBV2 to TRBJ2-7; no clear D. This sample comprised PBMCs, obtained after 12 months of ibrutinib treatment. CDR3 bases: TGTGCCAGCAGTCCAGGATACGAGCAGTACTTC. Translating it yields CASSPGYEQYF. Looking up the rest from reference TRBV2 and TRBJ2-7 gives the full variable domain: EPEVTQTPSHQVTQMGQEVILRCVPISNHLYFYWYRQILGQKVEFLVSFYNNEISEKSEIFDDQFSVERPDGSNFTLKIRSTKLEDSAMYFCASSPGYEQYFGPGTRLTVT.